Below, 12 T cell receptor beta chains from the same sample are listed, as sequenced in a study of radiation and T cells in renal cell carcinoma. Sequencing used immunoSEQ multiplex PCR; TCRdb keeps in-frame clones, though not all of them. There are about 90,000 clones in the sample; roughly 82% occur only once, and about 7.2% lies in the top ten. The time point here: blood 4 weeks post-SBRT, at nephrectomy. Treatment denoted: 15 Gy SBRT to primary tumor, nephrectomy 4 weeks later. The specimen was blood, collected from a patient whose treatment included radiotherapy and nephrectomy. The receptors shown here come from a man in his sixties with renal cell carcinoma.

This clone has a handful of counts. The J gene is TRBJ1-5, the V gene TRBV11-2, with D hard to call. The V and J ends lost 5 bases and 4 bases respectively, with 9 bases between them. Per germline, CDR1 SGHAT and CDR2 FQNNGV. CDR3 length equals 13 residues. The DNA for the CDR3 is TGTGCCAGCAGCCGGGAGGAGAATCAGCCCCAGCATTTT. Protein sequence: CASSREENQPQHF. The variable domain in full, completed from reference TRBV11-2 and TRBJ1-5, reads EAGVAQSPRYKIIEKRQSVAFWCNPISGHATLYWYQQILGQGPKLLIQFQNNGVVDDSQLPKDRFSAERLKGVDSTLKIQPAKLEDSAVYLCASSREENQPQHFGDGTRLSIL.

The sample holds a few counts of this clone. The chain employs TRBV5-6 and TRBJ2-4; possibly TRBD1 or TRBD2 for D (6 bases each). CDR1 and CDR2 (germline): SGHDT, YYEEEE. Between the trimmed V and J ends, which lost 2 bases and 0 bases, there was a span of 18 bases. The CDR3 length is 18 residues. In DNA, the CDR3 is TGTGCCAGCAGCTTTGTGGGGGGCAGGGAACTAGCCAAAAACATTCAGTACTTC. Residues: CASSFVGGRELAKNIQYF.

This clone has just one count. The chain joins TRBV7-8 to TRBJ1-3; D might be TRBD1 (6 bases). Per germline, CDR1 SGHVS and CDR2 FQNEAQ. The V and J ends lost 5 bases and 0 bases respectively, with 11 bases between them. The CDR3 is made up of 15 amino acids. CDR3 nucleotides: TGTGCCAGCAGCCCACAGGGCTTCTCTGGAAACACCATATATTTT. Translation: CASSPQGFSGNTIYF.

The chain has TRBV11-2 and TRBJ2-7, with D hard to call. V lost 1 base, J lost 6 bases, and 16 bases lay in between. The germline V gene encodes CDR1 SGHAT and CDR2 FQNNGV. CDR3 length: 15 amino acids. As DNA, the CDR3 is TGTGCCAGCAGCTTAGTTGCTGATGGCAATGGCGAGCAGTACTTC. This translates into CASSLVADGNGEQYF.

The chain is built from TRBV28 and TRBJ2-5; D unresolved. The CDR3 spans 16 residues. CDR1 and CDR2 (germline): MDHEN, SYDVKM. Trimming cost V 0 bases and J 1 base, with 12 bases left between them. CDR3 residues: CASSLWMLVTQETQYF. The CDR3 nucleotides are TGTGCCAGCAGTTTATGGATGCTAGTGACCCAAGAGACCCAGTACTTC.

This clone occurred once. The V and J genes are TRBV15 and TRBJ2-3; 7 bases are shared with TRBD2. V lost 7 bases, J lost 2 bases, and 9 bases stayed unmatched. The CDR3 loop spans 15 amino acids. The germline CDR1 and CDR2 sequences are LNHNV and YYDKDF (reference sequence). The CDR3 nucleotides read TGTGCCACCACTAGGACTAGTGATCCCACAGATACGCAGTATTTT. Translating gives CATTRTSDPTDTQYF.

This rearrangement joins TRBV5-4 to TRBJ1-1; the D gene is possibly TRBD1 (5 bases). Looked up from germline, CDR1 is SGHNT and CDR2 is YYREEE (reference sequence). Between the trimmed V and J ends, which lost 2 bases and 1 base, there was a span of 6 bases. The CDR3 runs to 13 residues. CDR3 residues: CASSFGGNTEAFF. The CDR3 region has the DNA TGTGCCAGCAGCTTTGGGGGGAACACTGAAGCTTTCTTT.

This sequence joins TRBV7-2 and TRBJ2-2; 8 bases are shared with TRBD2. CDR3 length: 16 amino acids. The V gene end was trimmed by 5 bases and the J gene end by 4 bases; junction bases not matched to a gene: 9. The germline CDR1 and CDR2 sequences are SGHTA and FQGNSA. CDR3 sequence reads: CASSIGVRGVTGELFF. The CDR3 DNA follows: TGTGCCAGCAGCATAGGGGTGCGGGGGGTCACCGGGGAGCTGTTTTTT.

J is TRBJ2-1 and V is TRBV15; TRBD2 matches at 8 bases. In germline, CDR1 is LNHNV, CDR2 YYDKDF (reference sequence). The CDR3 length is 15 residues. V trimming: 4 bases; J trimming: 6 bases; junction bases outside the gene matches: 8. CDR3 protein: CATSIRSGRGNEQFF. The DNA of the CDR3 is TGTGCCACCAGCATCCGGAGCGGGAGAGGCAATGAGCAGTTCTTC.

This chain uses TRBV6-6 with TRBJ1-1; D perhaps matches TRBD1 (6 bases). This CDR3 comprises 11 residues. V dropped 3 bases and J dropped 11 bases, with 10 bases sitting between them. In germline, CDR1 is MNHNY, CDR2 SVGAGI (reference sequence). CDR3 nucleotide sequence: TGTGCCAGCAGTTATCGAGGGGGTGCTTTCTTT. Translating gives CASSYRGGAFF.

The CDR3 protein is CASSLEGVAVPDTQYF. In nucleotides, the CDR3 is TGCGCCAGCAGCTTGGAGGGGGTTGCGGTCCCCGATACGCAGTATTTT. The rearrangement uses TRBV5-1 and TRBJ2-3; D is possibly TRBD1 (6 bases). This CDR3 is built from 16 residues. Per the germline V gene, CDR1 is SGHRS and CDR2 is YFSETQ. Trimming left V 0 bases short and J 6 bases short, with 17 bases between. The whole variable domain, remainder taken from reference TRBV5-1 and TRBJ2-3, is KAGVTQTPRYLIKTRGQQVTLSCSPISGHRSVSWYQQTPGQGLQFLFEYFSETQRNKGNFPGRFSGRQFSNSRSEMNVSTLELGDSALYLCASSLEGVAVPDTQYFGPGTRLTVL.

This clone has only one observation. The gene calls are TRBV20-1 and TRBJ1-2; D remains ambiguous. The CDR3 has 11 residues. The V gene's germline CDR1 is DFQATT and CDR2 SNEGSKA (reference sequence). Trimming stripped 0 bases from V and 6 bases from J, with 5 bases between. This CDR3 reads CSAREQNGYTF. The CDR3 DNA is TGCAGTGCTAGAGAGCAGAATGGCTACACCTTC.